The 9 T cell receptor beta chains below come from one sample, sequenced in a study of CD8+ T cells in alopecia areata. Extraction and reverse transcription of RNA yielded cDNA as the sequencing template. TCRdb's table, derived via immunoSEQ multiplex PCR, lists solely in-frame clones and lacks some. The sample lists roughly 150,000 clones, approximately 60% occurring once. Sequenced sample: CD4+ T cells sorted from blood. These receptors came from a human donor in good health.

The gene calls are TRBV10-3 and TRBJ1-1, with 9 bases identical to TRBD1. V lost 6 bases to trimming and J lost 4 bases; unmatched junction nucleotides: 6. The CDR3 runs to 14 residues. The V gene's germline CDR1 is ENHRY and CDR2 SYGVKD. CDR3 region: CAIRSGTGFTEAFF. The CDR3 nucleotides are TGTGCCATCAGGTCCGGGACAGGGTTCACTGAAGCTTTCTTT.

This sequence joins TRBV6-1 and TRBJ1-5; D remains unclear. Trimming removed 2 bases from V and 4 bases from J, with 9 bases in between. Germline lookup yields CDR1 MNHNS and CDR2 SASEGT. The CDR3 loop spans 14 amino acids. The CDR3 spells CASSEMASNQPQHF. The CDR3 nucleotides read TGTGCCAGCAGTGAAATGGCGAGTAATCAGCCCCAGCATTTT.

This chain joins TRBV29-1 and TRBJ2-7; D is possibly TRBD1 or TRBD2 (5 bases each). V lost 5 bases and J lost 3, with 11 bases in between. The V gene's germline CDR1 is SQVTM and CDR2 ANQGSEA. The CDR3 contains 12 residues. CDR3 in DNA: TGCAGCGTTCTCCGGGACGGCTACGAGCAGTACTTC. It codes for CSVLRDGYEQYF.

The V and J genes are TRBV28 and TRBJ2-7; 12 bases match TRBD2. Germline CDR1 is MDHEN and CDR2 is SYDVKM. The junction had 5 bases not matched to a gene; V was cut back by 3 bases and J by 2 bases. CDR3 length: 16 residues. CDR3 loop: CASSLASGRAAYEQYF. In nucleotides, the CDR3 is TGTGCCAGCAGTTTGGCTAGCGGGAGGGCCGCCTACGAGCAGTACTTC.

This clone has a single count. The junction shows a germline mismatch at one end, possibly a read error. The chain carries TRBV6-1 and TRBJ1-1, with D possibly being TRBD1 (5 bases). Germline lookup yields CDR1 MNHNS and CDR2 SASEGT. This CDR3 spans 13 amino acids. The CDR3 coding sequence is TGTGCCATCAGTGACCAGGGAGGCACTGAAGCTTTCTTT. Protein product: CAISDQGGTEAFF.

The V and J genes are TRBV2 and TRBJ2-6, with D possibly matching TRBD2 (5 bases). The CDR3 length is 15 residues. The germline V gene has CDR1 SNHLY and CDR2 FYNNEI. The ends were cut back, 1 base at V and 2 bases at J, with 6 bases in the middle. This chain's CDR3 is CASSEEGAGANVLTF. CDR3 DNA: TGTGCCAGCAGTGAAGAGGGAGCTGGGGCCAACGTCCTGACTTTC. The full variable domain, in which reference TRBV2 and TRBJ2-6 provide the parts outside the CDR3, is EPEVTQTPSHQVTQMGQEVILRCVPISNHLYFYWYRQILGQKVEFLVSFYNNEISEKSEIFDDQFSVERPDGSNFTLKIRSTKLEDSAMYFCASSEEGAGANVLTFGAGSRLTVL.

Regarding this clone: The final CDR3 position lacks the conserved phenylalanine or tryptophan, pointing to a likely read error. The chain employs TRBV30 and TRBJ2-3; D call uncertain. The CDR3 length is 13 residues. The germline V gene has CDR1 GTSNPN and CDR2 SVGIG (reference sequence). V was cut by 0 bases and J by 0 bases, with 4 bases left in between. CDR3 coding DNA: TGTGCCTGGAGTGTTGGGAGCACAGATACGCAGTATCTT. This encodes CAWSVGSTDTQYL.

The V call is TRBV5-1, the J call TRBJ2-3; D ambiguous. V was trimmed by 0 bases and J by 0 bases, leaving 2 bases between them. The CDR3 is 13 residues long. CDR1 and CDR2 (germline): SGHRS, YFSETQ. The CDR3 region has the DNA TGCGCCAGCAGCTTGGACAGCACAGATACGCAGTATTTT. Protein sequence: CASSLDSTDTQYF. The full variable domain, in which reference TRBV5-1 and TRBJ2-3 provide the parts outside the CDR3, is KAGVTQTPRYLIKTRGQQVTLSCSPISGHRSVSWYQQTPGQGLQFLFEYFSETQRNKGNFPGRFSGRQFSNSRSEMNVSTLELGDSALYLCASSLDSTDTQYFGPGTRLTVL.

The chain uses TRBV4-1 and TRBJ2-7, with TRBD2 matching 14 bases. Per the germline V gene, CDR1 is MGHRA and CDR2 is YSYEKL. After removal of 3 bases from V and 4 bases from J, the junction contained 5 bases not matched to a gene. The CDR3 has 16 residues. CDR3 coding DNA: TGCGCCAGCAGCCACTCCAGACTAGCGGGAGGGTACGAGCAGTACTTC. Translated: CASSHSRLAGGYEQYF.